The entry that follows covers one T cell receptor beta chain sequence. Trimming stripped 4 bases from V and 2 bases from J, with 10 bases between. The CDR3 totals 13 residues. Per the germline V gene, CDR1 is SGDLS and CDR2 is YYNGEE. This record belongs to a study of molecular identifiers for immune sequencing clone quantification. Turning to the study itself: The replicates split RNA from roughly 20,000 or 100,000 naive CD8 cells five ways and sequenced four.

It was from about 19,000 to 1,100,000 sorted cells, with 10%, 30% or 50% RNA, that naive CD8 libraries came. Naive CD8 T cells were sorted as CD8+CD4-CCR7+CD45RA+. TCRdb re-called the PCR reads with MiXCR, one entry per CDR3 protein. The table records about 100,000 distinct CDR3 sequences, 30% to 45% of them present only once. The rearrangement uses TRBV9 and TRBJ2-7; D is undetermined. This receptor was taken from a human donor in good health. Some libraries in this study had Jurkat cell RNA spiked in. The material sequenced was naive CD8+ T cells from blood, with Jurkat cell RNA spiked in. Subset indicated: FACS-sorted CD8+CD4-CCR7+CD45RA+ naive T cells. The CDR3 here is CASSIGPPYEQYF. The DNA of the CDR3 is TGTGCCAGCAGCATCGGACCGCCCTACGAGCAGTACTTC.